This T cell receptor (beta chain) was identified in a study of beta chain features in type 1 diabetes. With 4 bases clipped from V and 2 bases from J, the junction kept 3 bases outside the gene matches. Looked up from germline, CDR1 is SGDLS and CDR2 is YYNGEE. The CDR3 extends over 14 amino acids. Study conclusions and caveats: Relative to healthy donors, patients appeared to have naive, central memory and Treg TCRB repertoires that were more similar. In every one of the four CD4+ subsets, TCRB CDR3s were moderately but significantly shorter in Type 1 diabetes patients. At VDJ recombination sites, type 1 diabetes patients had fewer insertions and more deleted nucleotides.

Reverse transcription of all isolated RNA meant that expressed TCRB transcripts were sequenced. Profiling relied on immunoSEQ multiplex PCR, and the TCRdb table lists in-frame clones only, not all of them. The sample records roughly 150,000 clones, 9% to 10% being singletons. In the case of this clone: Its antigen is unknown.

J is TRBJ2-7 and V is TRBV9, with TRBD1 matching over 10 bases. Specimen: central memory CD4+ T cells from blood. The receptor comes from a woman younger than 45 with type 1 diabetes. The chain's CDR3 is CASSLGQGAYEQYF. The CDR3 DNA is TGTGCCAGCAGCCTTGGACAGGGGGCCTACGAGCAGTACTTC. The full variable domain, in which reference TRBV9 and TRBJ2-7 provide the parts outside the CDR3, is DSGVTQTPKHLITATGQRVTLRCSPRSGDLSVYWYQQSLDQGLQFLIQYYNGEERAKGNILERFSAQQFPDLHSELNLSSLELGDSALYFCASSLGQGAYEQYFGPGTRLTVT.